Listed here are 7 T cell receptor beta chains from one sample, sequenced in a study of brain T cells in children with intractable seizures. Sequenced by immunoSEQ multiplex PCR; TCRdb stores in-frame clones only, minus some. This sample has 300,000 to 400,000 clones, with 85% to 95% found just once. Regarding time point: blood from clinic visit 5 months post-surgery; TSC patient then seizure free. The sequencing here drew on peripheral blood, taken more than 4 months after surgery. The receptors here all came from a boy in the first two years of life with tuberous sclerosis and intractable seizures.

This clone was observed once. V and J are TRBV30 and TRBJ2-6, with no clear D. The length of the CDR3 is 14 residues. Trimming pared 5 bases from V and 4 bases from J, leaving 12 bases between. CDR1 and CDR2 from the germline V gene are GTSNPN and SVGIG (reference sequence). CDR3 in DNA: TGTGCCTGGGGTCTTGGGTCCGGGGCCAACGTCCTGACTTTC. Encoded protein: CAWGLGSGANVLTF.

The V gene is TRBV6-5, the J gene TRBJ1-1; D uncertain. The germline CDR1 and CDR2 sequences are MNHEY and SVGAGI. V was trimmed by 6 bases and J by 0 bases, leaving 11 bases between them. This CDR3 contains 14 residues. CDR3 DNA sequence: TGTGCCAGCAGGGGCGAGGGCATGAACACTGAAGCTTTCTTT. Residues: CASRGEGMNTEAFF.

The chain employs TRBV3-1 (or the pseudogene TRBV3-2) and TRBJ1-2; D gene uncertain. The V and J ends lost 1 base and 3 bases respectively, with 6 bases between them. CDR3 length equals 13 residues. Germline-derived CDR1 and CDR2 are LGHDT and YNNKEL (reference sequence). CDR3 nucleotides: TGTGCCAGCAGCCAAGTTTATGACTATGGCTACACCTTC. It specifies CASSQVYDYGYTF.

Worth noting for this clone: Other DNA sequences within the sample encode an identical CDR3. The DNA of the CDR3 is TGTGCCAGCAGCCTAGGACAGGGGACCTACGAGCAGTACTTC. Amino acids: CASSLGQGTYEQYF. The chain joins TRBV7-9 to TRBJ2-7, with TRBD1 matching over 9 bases. Germline V lookup: CDR1 SEHNR, CDR2 FQNEAQ (reference sequence). With 5 bases clipped from V and 2 bases from J, the junction kept 4 bases outside the gene matches. The CDR3 length is 14 residues.

The gene calls are TRBV19 and TRBJ2-7; D is undetermined. V was shortened by 9 bases and J by 4 bases, with 19 bases between the two germline ends. CDR3 size: 14 residues. Germline loops: CDR1 LNHDA, CDR2 SQIVND (reference sequence). The chain's CDR3 is CASFTAKLGYEQYF. As DNA, the CDR3 is TGTGCCAGCTTCACAGCGAAACTGGGATACGAGCAGTACTTC.

J is TRBJ1-5 and V is TRBV7-6; TRBD1 is a possible D gene (5 bases). The CDR3 length is 13 residues. In germline, CDR1 is SGHVS, CDR2 FNYEAQ. V lost 3 bases to trimming and J lost 11 bases, with 14 bases between them. DNA of the CDR3: TGTGCCAGCAGCTTCATCGGGGCATGCTCCCAGCATTTT. It specifies CASSFIGACSQHF.

The chain joins TRBV24-1 to TRBJ2-1; 7 bases align to TRBD2. The CDR3 totals 16 residues. Germline CDR1 KGHDR, CDR2 SFDVKD. The V and J ends lost 2 bases and 1 base, in that order; junction bases with no gene match: 4. CDR3 residues: CATSDWASGSYNEQFF. CDR3 nucleotides: TGTGCCACCAGTGATTGGGCTAGCGGTTCCTACAATGAGCAGTTCTTC.